These T cell receptor beta chains were read from a single sample in a study of blood T cell repertoires in COVID-19. Clones were sequenced by immunoSEQ multiplex PCR, and TCRdb holds only the in-frame ones, with some missing. The data contain 200,000 to 250,000 clones, 92% of them singletons. The sample taken for sequencing was peripheral blood. These receptors originate from a man in his 60s with COVID-19, enrolled during active disease. The conserved cysteine and the conserved F or W are not part of the CDR3 here. Each record gives: clone size, CDR3 length, V gene, CDR3 protein. Part of the rows lack a size; the others show once, few, many or a class for expanded clones.

clone_size: -; cdr3_length: 13; v_call: TRBV5-4; cdr3_aa: ASNLQASSYNEQF
clone_size: -; cdr3_length: 15; v_call: TRBV5-1; cdr3_aa: ASSLDRDRANTGELF
clone_size: -; cdr3_length: 10; v_call: TRBV7-9; cdr3_aa: ASRLDIGGYT
clone_size: -; cdr3_length: 13; v_call: TRBV5-1; cdr3_aa: ASSPRTARGYGYT
clone_size: few; cdr3_length: 15; v_call: TRBV24-1; cdr3_aa: ATSDPGGSGIFNEQF
clone_size: -; cdr3_length: 12; v_call: TRBV5-1; cdr3_aa: ASSLELGGYGYT
clone_size: -; cdr3_length: 12; v_call: TRBV5-1; cdr3_aa: ASSLARVGNEAF
clone_size: once; cdr3_length: 12; v_call: TRBV18; cdr3_aa: ASSPSGDGYGYT
clone_size: -; cdr3_length: 13; v_call: TRBV5-6; cdr3_aa: ASSEDRGTKNIQY
clone_size: -; cdr3_length: 13; v_call: TRBV19; cdr3_aa: ASSGGQTHRETQY
clone_size: -; cdr3_length: 12; v_call: TRBV30; cdr3_aa: AWGPGQVTYEQY
clone_size: -; cdr3_length: 13; v_call: TRBV4-3; cdr3_aa: ASSRTSGSFNEQF
clone_size: once; cdr3_length: 11; v_call: TRBV5-1; cdr3_aa: ASGDRSTDTQY
clone_size: -; cdr3_length: 12; v_call: TRBV5-1; cdr3_aa: ASSPGLAVDEQF